This T cell receptor beta chain came from a study of T cells in Graves' hyperthyroidism and ophthalmopathy. RNA transcripts provided the source from which TCR beta CDR3 regions were amplified. The study used the HTBI primer set for a first-round RT-PCR of the TCR CDR3. From the multiplex PCR reads, TCRdb called clonotypes with MiXCR, one entry per CDR3 protein. The repertoire holds around 340,000 distinct CDR3 sequences, 15% to 20% seen once, with roughly a sixth in the top ten. The CDR3 is 18 amino acids. Losses at the gene ends were 5 bases for V and 4 bases for J; bases not matched to a gene: 9. This clonotype has ten or more counts. Inclusion characteristics of ophthalmopathy patients comprised a Clinical Activity Score of at least 3, a NOSPECS grade of at least 4, and duration under 3 months.

This clonotype was obtained from a woman in her 40s with Graves' ophthalmopathy. The chain has TRBV12-3 or TRBV12-4 and TRBJ2-2, with 14 bases fitting TRBD2. The sample consisted of blood. In DNA form, the CDR3 reads TGTGCCAGCAGTCCCCGACTAGCGGGAGGGCCTCTCACCGGGGAGCTGTTTTTT. It codes for CASSPRLAGGPLTGELFF.